A single sample gave rise to the 27 T cell receptor beta chains below, sequenced in a study of T-cell memory formation after mild COVID-19 (dated by TCRdb to the early 2020s). Preparation of the library involved 5' RACE. Sequencing was carried out with an Illumina NovaSeq 6000. TCRdb ran its own pipeline on the public reads, namely fastp trimming at Q25 and MiXCR clone calling, and kept in-frame beta chains. When rows share a CDR3 protein, they turn into one entry using the most common DNA and genes. The sample table shows just over 350,000 distinct CDR3 sequences, and 13% to 15% are seen once. Jointly, the top ten make up around a fifth of the sample. Sequencing was done on a sample of PBMCs or a T cell subset sorted from them (not recorded which). These receptors were taken from a man younger than 35 who had mild COVID-19 (a few samples of this study predate the infection). The sample titles of this study are shuffled in the database, so cell type and time point are left out; the donor was told from shared clones.

This clonotype was detected a few times. V gene TRBV20-1 combines with J gene TRBJ1-2; unclear D gene. CDR1 is DFQATT, CDR2 SNEGSKA, per germline (reference sequence). This CDR3 spans 14 amino acids. Trimming took 1 base from V and 2 from J, leaving 11 bases between them. DNA of the CDR3: TGCAGTGCTAGAGCAGCAGGTTCAAACTATGGCTACACCTTC. Its protein product is CSARAAGSNYGYTF.

Written as DNA, the CDR3 is TGTGCCAGTAGTATAGTGCACAGCAGAAACTATGGCTACACCTTC. Encoded protein: CASSIVHSRNYGYTF. J is TRBJ1-2 and V is TRBV19; D is uncertain. The CDR3 consists of 15 residues. The germline V and J ends were trimmed by 1 base and 2 bases, with 11 bases remaining between them. Germline V lookup: CDR1 LNHDA, CDR2 SQIVND (reference sequence).

This chain uses TRBV13 with TRBJ2-7; D unclear. The length of the CDR3 is 14 residues. In germline, CDR1 is PRHDT, CDR2 FYEKMQ (reference sequence). The germline V and J ends were trimmed by 0 bases and 3 bases, with 9 bases remaining between them. The CDR3 nucleotides read TGTGCCAGCAGCTTAGGCCTGGTTGACTACGAGCAGTACGTC. Its translation: CASSLGLVDYEQYV.

This clonotype was observed a handful of times. The chain links TRBV6-6 to TRBJ1-2; D is undetermined. Germline CDR1 reads MNHNY; CDR2 reads SVGAGI (reference sequence). This CDR3 comprises 12 residues. V was clipped by 2 bases and J by 5 bases, with 6 bases between them. The CDR3 DNA is TGTGCCAGCAGTTACGCAGAGTATGGCTACACCTTC. It codes for CASSYAEYGYTF.

The rearrangement uses TRBV7-2 and TRBJ2-4; tentatively, D is TRBD2 (6 bases). The V end was cut by 5 bases, the J end by 5 bases, with 13 bases between. The CDR3 is 14 residues long. Germline-derived CDR1 and CDR2 are SGHTA and FQGNSA. CDR3 in DNA: TGTGCCAGCAGCAGCTTGGGGGGTGAAAACATTCAGTACTTC. Residues: CASSSLGGENIQYF.

This clonotype occurred a few times. V usage is TRBV7-3 and J usage is TRBJ2-5; no firm D call. The V and J ends lost 1 base and 3 bases respectively, with 6 bases between them. This CDR3 has 13 amino acids. Germline assignment: CDR1 SGHTA and CDR2 FQGTGA. The CDR3 sequence is CASSLNTEETQYF. CDR3 bases: TGTGCCAGCAGCTTAAATACCGAAGAGACCCAGTACTTC.

This clonotype came up a few times. J is TRBJ1-6 and V is TRBV4-3; D is undetermined. CDR3 length equals 16 residues. V was shortened by 1 base and J by 0 bases, with 7 bases between the two germline ends. Germline V gene sequence: CDR1 LGHNA, CDR2 YSLEER. CDR3 protein: CASSQALSSYNSPLHF. The CDR3 DNA follows: TGCGCCAGCAGCCAAGCCCTAAGCTCCTATAATTCACCCCTCCACTTT.

This clonotype was detected a few times. The V and J genes are TRBV11-2 and TRBJ1-1; unclear D gene. The CDR3 extends over 15 amino acids. Trimming stripped 1 base from V and 4 bases from J, with 13 bases between. Per the germline V gene, CDR1 is SGHAT and CDR2 is FQNNGV. Here the CDR3 DNA reads TGTGCCAGCAGCTTAGGCGCGCTTATGGCCACTGAAGCTTTCTTT. Its protein product is CASSLGALMATEAFF.

This clonotype was counted only a few times. This chain joins TRBV6-5 and TRBJ1-2; possible D gene TRBD1, 5 bases. This CDR3 is 16 amino acids long. V was clipped by 0 bases and J by 9 bases, with 20 bases between them. Germline-derived CDR1 and CDR2 are MNHEY and SVGAGI. The CDR3 sequence is CASSYSTGQGGFSYTF. In DNA form, the CDR3 reads TGTGCCAGCAGTTACTCGACGGGTCAGGGAGGTTTTAGCTACACCTTC.

The J gene is TRBJ1-6, the V gene TRBV16, with D possibly matching TRBD1 (5 bases). The germline V and J ends were trimmed by 0 bases and 4 bases, with 19 bases remaining between them. The CDR3 is 19 amino acids. The germline V gene encodes CDR1 KGHSY and CDR2 FQNENV. CDR3 sequence (DNA): TGTGCCAGCAGCCAATCAAGATCGCGGGGGTTTCGATATAATTCACCCCTCCACTTT. This codes for CASSQSRSRGFRYNSPLHF.

This clonotype was observed a few times. This chain joins TRBV9 and TRBJ2-1; TRBD1 is a possible D gene (6 bases). The germline V gene has CDR1 SGDLS and CDR2 YYNGEE. Trimming removed 3 bases from V and 10 bases from J, with 17 bases in between. The CDR3 extends over 14 amino acids. This CDR3 is CASSDYRELSEQFF. CDR3 in DNA: TGTGCCAGCAGCGATTACAGGGAACTAAGCGAGCAGTTCTTC. The complete variable domain, with remaining parts taken from reference TRBV9 and TRBJ2-1, reads DSGVTQTPKHLITATGQRVTLRCSPRSGDLSVYWYQQSLDQGLQFLIQYYNGEERAKGNILERFSAQQFPDLHSELNLSSLELGDSALYFCASSDYRELSEQFFGPGTRLTVL.

On this clonotype itself: A single base separates this from a much larger clone, so it may be a read error. The chain uses TRBV20-1 and TRBJ1-2; 8 nucleotides match TRBD1. The germline CDR1 and CDR2 sequences are DFQATT and SNEGSKA (reference sequence). V lost 7 bases to trimming and J lost 6 bases; unmatched junction nucleotides: 10. The CDR3 is 13 residues long. The CDR3 DNA follows: TGCAGTGATAGTCTCCAGGGGGCGAATGGCTACACCTTC. It translates to CSDSLQGANGYTF.

This chain connects TRBV12-3 or TRBV12-4 to TRBJ2-5; weak D call: TRBD1 (5 bases). V dropped 6 bases and J dropped 5 bases, with 16 bases sitting between them. CDR3 length: 14 amino acids. CDR3 sequence reads: CASSPPPAGETQYF. Written as DNA, the CDR3 is TGTGCCAGCAGCCCCCCGCCCGCAGGGGAGACCCAGTACTTC.

The chain carries TRBV3-2 and TRBJ2-5; TRBD2, the table's D call, was not compared with the DNA. TRBV3-2 is a listed pseudogene. The length of the CDR3 is 16 residues. The CDR3 is CASNLSHPQRQETQYF. The CDR3 coding sequence is TGTGCCAGCAACCTCTCCCATCCACAACGGCAAGAGACCCAGTACTTC.

This clonotype showed up just a few times. The rearrangement joins TRBV14 to TRBJ2-1, with 10 bases aligning to TRBD2. The germline CDR1 and CDR2 sequences are SGHDN and FVKESK. CDR3 length: 16 amino acids. V shed 4 bases and J 8 bases; nucleotides not matched to a gene: 11. The CDR3 coding sequence is TGTGCCAGCAGCCGTCGTAGCGGGGGGCTTTGGGATGAGCAGTTCTTC. Its protein product is CASSRRSGGLWDEQFF.

The chain links TRBV4-3 to TRBJ2-3; 7 bases align to TRBD1. Germline lookup yields CDR1 LGHNA and CDR2 YSLEER. With V trimmed by 4 bases and J by 2 bases, 9 bases remained unmatched. CDR3 length: 16 residues. Written as DNA, the CDR3 is TGCGCCAGCAGCCCTGGGACAGAGCGTTCCACAGATACGCAGTATTTT. It is translated as CASSPGTERSTDTQYF.

There are a few counts of this clonotype. CDR3 bases: TGTGCCAGCAGCCGGGACCCGCGAGAAAAACTGTTTTTT. Its translation: CASSRDPREKLFF. V gene TRBV14 combines with J gene TRBJ1-4; perhaps TRBD1 as D (5 bases). The V and J ends lost 4 bases and 8 bases respectively, with 11 bases between them. This CDR3 region has 13 residues. Germline V CDR1 and CDR2: SGHDN, FVKESK.

The chain combines TRBV21-1 with TRBJ2-1; the table's D call, TRBD1, has no DNA check behind it. TRBV21-1 is a pseudogene segment. CDR3 size: 17 residues. The CDR3 loop is CASSKGAGTSYYNEQFF. Written as DNA, the CDR3 is TGTGCCAGCAGCAAGGGCGCCGGGACATCTTACTACAATGAGCAGTTCTTC.

This clonotype appeared many times. The chain's CDR3 is CASSLGSGLEADTQYF. The CDR3 DNA is TGTGCCAGCAGCTTAGGTTCGGGGCTAGAGGCAGATACGCAGTATTTT. The chain joins TRBV7-8 to TRBJ2-3; D may match TRBD1 or TRBD2 (5 bases each). In germline, CDR1 is SGHVS, CDR2 FQNEAQ. There are 16 residues in the CDR3. Trimming cost V 1 base and J 4 bases, with 15 bases left between them.

V gene TRBV9 combines with J gene TRBJ2-1; D gene unclear. Germline loops: CDR1 SGDLS, CDR2 YYNGEE. V was cut by 0 bases and J by 2 bases, with 3 bases left in between. This CDR3 contains 13 residues. CDR3 sequence (DNA): TGTGCCAGCAGCGTAGGTACCTACAATGAGCAGTTCTTC. Its protein product is CASSVGTYNEQFF.

This clonotype has just a few counts. The rearrangement links TRBV20-1 to TRBJ2-2; D perhaps matches TRBD2 (6 bases). Germline V gene data show CDR1 as DFQATT and CDR2 as SNEGSKA (reference sequence). V dropped 1 base and J dropped 1 base, with 7 bases sitting between them. The CDR3 extends over 14 amino acids. This chain's CDR3 is CSARGSGNTGELFF. The CDR3 DNA sequence: TGCAGTGCTAGAGGTAGCGGGAACACCGGGGAGCTGTTTTTT.

There are a few counts of this clonotype. The conserved phenylalanine or tryptophan normally closing the CDR3 is absent here, so this likely arose from a read error. It is unclear where the CDR3 begins or ends on the DNA, so no DNA is shown, and the CDR3 is as TCRdb lists it. The V and J genes are TRBV9 and TRBJ2-7. From germline, CDR1 is SGDLS and CDR2 YYNGEE. Including both end residues, the CDR3 is 8 amino acids long. CDR3 sequence: CASSGLGI.

The V and J genes are TRBV4-2 and TRBJ2-7; 9 bases align to TRBD2. This CDR3 has 15 amino acids. Germline loops: CDR1 LGHNA, CDR2 YNFKEQ. V shed 1 base and J 0 bases; nucleotides not matched to a gene: 1. The CDR3 spells CASSQGSGGSYEQYF. CDR3 DNA sequence: TGTGCCAGCAGCCAAGGTAGCGGGGGCTCCTACGAGCAGTACTTC.

This CDR3 is CAISRPGQVGNEQFF. CDR3 in DNA: TGTGCCATCAGTAGACCGGGACAGGTGGGGAATGAGCAGTTCTTC. The chain joins TRBV10-3 to TRBJ2-1; 8 bases agree with TRBD1. With V trimmed by 5 bases and J by 7 bases, 10 bases remained unmatched. Per germline, CDR1 ENHRY and CDR2 SYGVKD. The CDR3 runs to 15 residues.

This clonotype was counted a few times. This rearrangement joins TRBV7-2 to TRBJ1-2, with a possible D match to TRBD1 (5 bases). The germline V and J ends were trimmed by 5 bases and 8 bases, with 15 bases remaining between them. Germline V CDR1 and CDR2: SGHTA, FQGNSA. The CDR3 runs 13 residues. The CDR3 DNA reads as TGTGCCAGCAGCCGGGAGGCAGGGAGAGGCTACACCTTC. It is translated as CASSREAGRGYTF.

This clonotype was observed a few times. This sequence joins TRBV5-6 and TRBJ2-4; the D gene is possibly TRBD2 (6 bases). Germline CDR1 SGHDT, CDR2 YYEEEE. This CDR3 region has 14 residues. Trimming cost V 1 base and J 5 bases, with 10 bases left between them. In DNA, the CDR3 is TGTGCCAGCAGCTTGCGCGGGGTGGAAAACATTCAGTACTTC. Protein: CASSLRGVENIQYF.

This clonotype was observed at least ten times. V is TRBV27 and J is TRBJ2-1; TRBD1 or TRBD2 may be the D gene (5 bases each). Germline V CDR1 and CDR2: MNHEY, SMNVEV (reference sequence). The V and J ends lost 8 bases and 3 bases respectively, with 14 bases between them. The length of the CDR3 is 14 residues. CDR3 residues: CASGIGTYYNEQFF. CDR3 nucleotide sequence: TGTGCCAGCGGAATCGGGACGTACTACAATGAGCAGTTCTTC.